This T cell receptor (beta chain) was observed in a study of T cell responses to AZD1222 COVID-19 vaccine. V lost 2 bases and J lost 6, with 7 bases in between. CDR1 is LNHDA, CDR2 SQIVND, per germline (reference sequence). This CDR3 is 12 amino acids long. Only in-frame clones appear in the TCRdb table, and some are missing; sequencing was by immunoSEQ multiplex PCR. The profile shows about 83,000 clones, over 75% of them singletons. Study outcomes and limitations: Dominant CD4 TCR responses targeted spike regions 160-218 and 743-854. Donors in the cohort were predominantly white British and more often female, and clonal diversity was possibly underestimated.

This clone was counted between two and nine times. The antigen is undetermined. This TCR came from an adult in good health. The chain employs TRBV19 and TRBJ1-2; D remains ambiguous. Sequences were derived from peripheral blood, sampled on day 0 of MenACWY control vaccination. CDR3 sequence: CASSIRMDGYTF. In DNA, the CDR3 is TGTGCCAGTAGTATAAGGATGGATGGCTACACCTTC. The full variable domain, rest sourced from reference TRBV19 and TRBJ1-2, is DGGITQSPKYLFRKEGQNVTLSCEQNLNHDAMYWYRQDPGQGLRLIYYSQIVNDFQKGDIAEGYSVSREKKESFPLTVTSAQKNPTAFYLCASSIRMDGYTFGSGTRLTVV.